The present entry profiles one T cell receptor beta chain with its context. Its antigen is as yet unknown. V was shortened by 6 bases and J by 7 bases, with 12 bases between the two germline ends. This CDR3 has 12 amino acids. The V gene's germline CDR1 is MNHEY and CDR2 SVGAGI. The data derive from a study of cytomegalovirus exposure and HLA in healthy donors. General study results and limits: Many donors carried some public TCRs, although rarity characterized most TCR sequences.

The study ran its PCR with 60 Vbeta and 13 Jbeta primers. Sequenced by immunoSEQ multiplex PCR; TCRdb stores in-frame clones only, minus some. This sample's table has 95,000 to 150,000 clones. This TCR was recovered from a man aged 18 to 30 in good health and CMV-seronegative. J is TRBJ1-2 and V is TRBV6-5; D not resolved. Sequences were obtained from PBMCs. The CDR3 coding sequence is TGTGCCAGCAGGGGAGGCTCGACTGGCTACACCTTC. Translated: CASRGGSTGYTF.